One and the same sample provided the 9 T cell receptor beta chains below, sequenced in a study of blood T cell repertoires in COVID-19. The table came from immunoSEQ multiplex PCR; TCRdb's copy has only in-frame clones and leaves some out. This table has about 480,000 clones, nearly 90% appearing once. The specimen sequenced was peripheral blood. The receptors were sampled from a man aged 18 to 29 with COVID-19, enrolled during active disease.

The chain uses TRBV5-6 and TRBJ2-3; D unresolved. The CDR3 runs to 15 residues. Germline V CDR1 and CDR2: SGHDT, YYEEEE. Trimming left V 6 bases short and J 3 bases short, with 17 bases between. The CDR3 nucleotides are TGTGCCAGCACCACTCCCCAGGTCATGACAGATACGCAGTATTTT. Translating gives CASTTPQVMTDTQYF.

The V and J genes are TRBV2 and TRBJ2-2; D is perhaps TRBD1 (6 bases). Trimming removed 6 bases from V and 5 bases from J, with 19 bases in between. The length of the CDR3 is 16 residues. Germline loops: CDR1 SNHLY, CDR2 FYNNEI. The CDR3 sequence: CASRENRAGATGELFF. The CDR3, as DNA: TGTGCCAGCAGGGAAAACAGGGCCGGAGCAACCGGGGAGCTGTTTTTT.

V is TRBV2 and J is TRBJ2-7; 9 bases fit TRBD1. V lost 11 bases, J lost 7 bases, and 9 bases stayed unmatched. Germline V gene data show CDR1 as SNHLY and CDR2 as FYNNEI. This CDR3 contains 12 residues. For the CDR3, the DNA is TGTGCCGGCGGGACAGGGTGGAGTGAGCAGTACTTC. Protein sequence: CAGGTGWSEQYF.

This chain connects TRBV18 to TRBJ1-3, with unresolved D. The CDR3 is made up of 15 amino acids. The germline V and J ends were trimmed by 6 bases and 0 bases, with 12 bases remaining between them. From germline, CDR1 is KGHSH and CDR2 LQKENI. The CDR3 DNA is TGTGCCAGCTCGGCCACCCAGTACTCTGGAAACACCATATATTTT. This sequence encodes CASSATQYSGNTIYF.

This clone was seen a few times. Different DNA sequences within this sample yield the same CDR3. The rearrangement links TRBV5-1 to TRBJ1-1; no firm D call. The CDR3 consists of 13 residues. Trimming pared 0 bases from V and 1 base from J, leaving 4 bases between. Germline values: CDR1 SGHRS, CDR2 YFSETQ. The CDR3 DNA reads as TGCGCCAGCAGCTTGGGCGGGAACACTGAAGCTTTCTTT. Protein sequence: CASSLGGNTEAFF.

V is TRBV7-3 and J is TRBJ2-1; TRBD2 matches at 9 bases. V gave up 2 bases and J gave up 7 bases; unmatched junction bases: 6. The CDR3 has 15 residues. Germline CDR1 is SGHTA and CDR2 is FQGTGA. The chain's CDR3 is CASSLALAGRNEQFF. CDR3 DNA sequence: TGTGCCAGCAGCTTAGCACTAGCGGGCAGAAATGAGCAGTTCTTC.

J is TRBJ2-7 and V is TRBV12-3 or TRBV12-4, with D uncertain. The CDR3 has 11 residues. V shed 5 bases and J shed 4 bases, with 6 bases lying between them. This CDR3 reads CASSISYEQYF. The CDR3 DNA reads as TGTGCCAGCAGTATCAGTTACGAGCAGTACTTC.

The chain carries TRBV12-5 and TRBJ2-1; D possibly corresponds to TRBD2 (5 bases). Germline V CDR1 and CDR2: LGHNT, FRNRAP. Trimming cost V 2 bases and J 6 bases, with 11 bases left between them. This CDR3 has 14 amino acids. CDR3 in amino acids: CASGLTRVINEQFF. The CDR3 nucleotides read TGTGCTAGTGGTTTGACTAGGGTGATCAATGAGCAGTTCTTC.

The chain employs TRBV7-8 and TRBJ2-7, with 7 nucleotides matching TRBD1. V dropped 5 bases and J dropped 2; count of bases not matched to a gene: 12. The CDR3 extends over 16 amino acids. The germline CDR1 and CDR2 sequences are SGHVS and FQNEAQ. The DNA of the CDR3 is TGTGCCAGCAGCGGAAACAGGGGTCAGGACCCCTACGAGCAGTACTTC. This translates into CASSGNRGQDPYEQYF.